The 21 T cell receptor beta chains below all came from one sample that was sequenced in a study of cytomegalovirus exposure and HLA in healthy donors. PCR employed 60 Vbeta and 13 Jbeta primers. Assay used: immunoSEQ multiplex PCR; TCRdb lists only in-frame clones, some missing. The table records under 200,000 clones, roughly two thirds of them present only once. Sequencing was performed on PBMCs. These receptors were taken from a woman aged 40 to 49 in good health and CMV-seropositive.

The V and J genes are TRBV15 and TRBJ2-7; 9 nucleotides line up with TRBD2. The CDR3 runs to 13 residues. With V trimmed by 8 bases and J by 5 bases, 7 bases remained unmatched. From germline, CDR1 is LNHNV and CDR2 YYDKDF (reference sequence). CDR3 nucleotides: TGTGCCACCCATGGACTAGCGACGGACGAGCAGTACTTC. Its protein is CATHGLATDEQYF.

The chain is built from TRBV7-2 and TRBJ2-3; D is possibly TRBD1 (6 bases). Per the germline V gene, CDR1 is SGHTA and CDR2 is FQGNSA. CDR3 size: 13 residues. Trimming removed 3 bases from V and 6 bases from J, with 10 bases in between. The CDR3 DNA follows: TGTGCCAGCAGCTTTCGACAGGCGGATACGCAGTATTTT. Residues: CASSFRQADTQYF.

This chain uses TRBV18 with TRBJ1-5, with no clear D. This CDR3 contains 18 residues. Germline V gene data show CDR1 as KGHSH and CDR2 as LQKENI. Trimming shortened V by 2 bases and J by 0 bases, and 17 bases separated the two germline ends. The CDR3 reads CASSPNGPGRNSNQPQHF. The CDR3 region has the DNA TGTGCCAGCTCACCAAATGGCCCGGGGAGGAATAGCAATCAGCCCCAGCATTTT.

This chain joins TRBV7-2 and TRBJ2-7; 10 nucleotides agree with TRBD2. Germline CDR1 is SGHTA and CDR2 is FQGNSA. V lost 7 bases and J lost 3; bases outside the gene matches: 6. The CDR3 has 14 amino acids. The CDR3 protein is CASTAGLANYEQYF. Written as DNA, the CDR3 is TGTGCCAGCACCGCGGGACTAGCGAACTACGAGCAGTACTTC.

This clone was seen a single time. The chain combines TRBV7-2 with TRBJ2-5; 7 nucleotides match TRBD2. CDR1 is SGHTA, CDR2 FQGNSA, per germline. V trimming: 2 bases; J trimming: 5 bases; junction bases outside the gene matches: 5. This CDR3 spans 14 amino acids. The CDR3 nucleotides read TGTGCCAGCAGCTTATCCGGGCGGGAGGAGACCCAGTACTTC. The encoded protein is CASSLSGREETQYF.

The rearrangement joins TRBV27 to TRBJ1-4, with TRBD1 matching over 8 bases. The junction had 7 bases not matched to a gene; V was cut back by 4 bases and J by 6 bases. CDR3 length: 15 residues. Germline V gene data show CDR1 as MNHEY and CDR2 as SMNVEV (reference sequence). The CDR3 region is CASSSLGQGDEKLFF. In DNA form, the CDR3 reads TGTGCCAGCAGTTCCCTTGGACAGGGAGATGAAAAACTGTTTTTT.

This clone was seen a few times. The CDR3 sequence is CASSYSYRVPEAFF. CDR3 bases: TGTGCCAGCAGTTACTCGTACAGGGTTCCTGAAGCTTTCTTT. The chain links TRBV6-5 to TRBJ1-1; D perhaps matches TRBD1 (6 bases). Per germline, CDR1 MNHEY and CDR2 SVGAGI. CDR3 length equals 14 residues. Between the trimmed V and J ends, which lost 0 bases and 6 bases, there was a span of 11 bases.

A remark on this clone: At one boundary the junction diverges from the germline segment, which might be a read error. The chain carries TRBV6-5 and TRBJ1-5; D might be TRBD1 (6 bases). Germline-derived CDR1 and CDR2 are MNHEY and SVGAGI. The CDR3 covers 16 residues. The DNA for the CDR3 is TGTGCCAGCAGTTACTCGTCGCAGGGGAGCAATCAGCCCCAGAATTTT. Residues: CASSYSSQGSNQPQNF.

This rearrangement joins TRBV19 to TRBJ1-5, with 8 bases fitting TRBD1. The J segment lost 6 bases and the V segment lost 4 bases, leaving 14 bases of the junction unmatched. CDR1 is LNHDA and CDR2 is SQIVND in the germline V gene (reference sequence). CDR3 length: 17 residues. The CDR3 coding sequence is TGTGCCAGTAGTACCGTCGGGGGACAGGATTTCGGTCAGCCCCAGCATTTT. Protein sequence: CASSTVGGQDFGQPQHF.

The chain couples TRBV6-1 to TRBJ2-3; possible D gene TRBD2, 6 bases. The germline CDR1 and CDR2 sequences are MNHNS and SASEGT. The CDR3 is made up of 15 amino acids. Trimming took off 6 bases at V and 0 bases at J, with 13 bases between the two ends. This CDR3 is CASRGLETSTDTQYF. Written as DNA, the CDR3 is TGTGCCAGCAGGGGACTGGAGACTAGCACAGATACGCAGTATTTT.

The rearrangement uses TRBV7-3 and TRBJ2-1; 10 bases are shared with TRBD2. CDR3 length: 15 amino acids. The J segment lost 6 bases and the V segment lost 4 bases, leaving 6 bases of the junction unmatched. Germline V CDR1 and CDR2: SGHTA, FQGTGA. CDR3 in DNA: TGTGCCAGCAGCTACGGGACTAGCGAGGTCAATGAGCAGTTCTTC. Encoded protein: CASSYGTSEVNEQFF.

The chain links TRBV4-3 to TRBJ2-2; D perhaps matches TRBD1 (5 bases). With 0 bases removed from V and 5 bases from J, the gap between germline ends came to 10 bases. This CDR3 has 15 amino acids. From germline, CDR1 is LGHNA and CDR2 YSLEER. As DNA, the CDR3 is TGCGCCAGCAGCCAAGATGCAGGGTCTACCGGGGAGCTGTTTTTT. It translates to CASSQDAGSTGELFF.

This clone has more than one count but fewer than ten. V gene TRBV7-2 combines with J gene TRBJ1-1, with 7 bases identical to TRBD1. Germline V gene lookup returns CDR1 SGHTA and CDR2 FQGNSA. V trimming: 5 bases; J trimming: 4 bases; junction bases outside the gene matches: 7. There are 14 residues in the CDR3. CDR3 DNA sequence: TGTGCCAGCAGCCCGACAGGGCGCGGCACTGAAGCTTTCTTT. It is translated as CASSPTGRGTEAFF.

To note about this clone: A junction boundary mismatches the germline segment, possibly from a read error. The V gene is TRBV10-3, the J gene TRBJ1-5; 8 bases match TRBD1. Per the germline V gene, CDR1 is ENHRY and CDR2 is SYGVKD. The CDR3 contains 15 residues. The CDR3 loop is CASSSGQAHNQPQHF. CDR3 nucleotide sequence: TGTGCCAGCAGTTCGGGACAGGCTCACAATCAGCCCCAGCATTTT.

The chain uses TRBV2 and TRBJ1-2; 7 nucleotides align to TRBD1. This CDR3 spans 14 amino acids. Per the germline V gene, CDR1 is SNHLY and CDR2 is FYNNEI. J was trimmed by 3 bases and V by 3 bases; bases with no gene match: 4. The CDR3 DNA follows: TGTGCCAGCAGTGAGAGACAGGGTTACTATGGCTACACCTTC. This codes for CASSERQGYYGYTF.

This clone came up a few times. The chain recombines TRBV7-2 with TRBJ2-7; tentative D call: TRBD2 (5 bases). Germline CDR1 SGHTA, CDR2 FQGNSA. V lost 3 bases and J lost 0, with 9 bases in between. CDR3 length: 14 amino acids. As DNA, the CDR3 is TGTGCCAGCAGCTTCCGAGGGAGCTCCTACGAGCAGTACTTC. It translates to CASSFRGSSYEQYF.

In this sample, this clone turned up once. The chain carries TRBV6-5 and TRBJ2-7; 8 bases fit TRBD2. This CDR3 contains 16 residues. Per the germline V gene, CDR1 is MNHEY and CDR2 is SVGAGI. J was trimmed by 4 bases and V by 0 bases; bases with no gene match: 8. The CDR3 region is CASSYSYRGGPYEQYF. The DNA of the CDR3 is TGTGCCAGCAGTTACTCGTACCGGGGGGGCCCTTACGAGCAGTACTTC.

CDR3 amino acids: CASSLEEGGTEAFF. The CDR3 DNA sequence: TGTGCCAGCAGCTTAGAGGAGGGGGGGACTGAAGCTTTCTTT. The chain combines TRBV7-9 with TRBJ1-1; D is possibly TRBD1 (6 bases). The length of the CDR3 is 14 residues. The V end lost 1 base, the J end lost 5 bases, and 11 bases lay between the germline ends. Germline loops: CDR1 SEHNR, CDR2 FQNEAQ (reference sequence). Variable domain in full (rest from reference TRBV7-9 and TRBJ1-1): DTGVSQNPRHKITKRGQNVTFRCDPISEHNRLYWYRQTLGQGPEFLTYFQNEAQLEKSRLLSDRFSAERPKGSFSTLEIQRTEQGDSAMYLCASSLEEGGTEAFFGQGTRLTVV.

The chain has TRBV4-2 and TRBJ1-4, with D tentatively TRBD1 (6 bases). The CDR3 totals 13 residues. The V end lost 4 bases, the J end lost 6 bases, and 9 bases lay between the germline ends. The V gene's germline CDR1 is LGHNA and CDR2 YNFKEQ. This chain's CDR3 is CASSRTEDEKLFF. DNA for the CDR3: TGTGCCAGCAGCCGGACAGAAGATGAAAAACTGTTTTTT.

This chain connects TRBV29-1 to TRBJ1-1; D not certain. The V gene's germline CDR1 is SQVTM and CDR2 ANQGSEA. Trimming took 1 base from V and 1 from J, leaving 4 bases between them. CDR3 length: 12 residues. CDR3 bases: TGCAGCGTTGAAGCTTCGAACACTGAAGCTTTCTTT. Translated: CSVEASNTEAFF.

This clone was picked up a small number of times. The genes are TRBV19 and TRBJ2-7; TRBD2 might be the D (6 bases). Trimming removed 5 bases from V and 3 bases from J, with 11 bases in between. The CDR3 is 13 amino acids. CDR1 is LNHDA and CDR2 is SQIVND in the germline V gene (reference sequence). The CDR3 is CASSRTGSYEQYF. The CDR3 DNA reads as TGTGCCAGTAGTCGCACCGGGAGCTACGAGCAGTACTTC.